A selection of T cell receptor beta chains follows, all from one sample in a study of naive and memory T cell subsets. TCRdb independently ran MiXCR on the UMI-ligation and nested PCR reads; one entry per CDR3 protein. Here the sample spans about 150,000 distinct CDR3 sequences, roughly 23% being singletons. Sequenced material: naive CD4+ T cells from blood. The receptors come from a human donor in good health. Each CDR3 is given with its conserved first and last residue. D genes are given only for firm matches.

CDR3 protein: CASSYREAAVNEQFF
D gene: NA
J gene: TRBJ2-1
V gene: TRBV7-9
CDR3 length: 15

CDR3 protein: CASSFMGPGEQFF
D gene: NA
J gene: TRBJ2-1
V gene: TRBV5-1
CDR3 length: 13

CDR3 protein: CASSSRGGADTQYF
D gene: NA
J gene: TRBJ2-3
V gene: TRBV11-3
CDR3 length: 14

CDR3 protein: CASQPGILSNQPQHF
D gene: NA
J gene: TRBJ1-5
V gene: TRBV6-6
CDR3 length: 15

CDR3 protein: CASSPPVGQPQHF
D gene: NA
J gene: TRBJ1-5
V gene: TRBV3-1
CDR3 length: 13

CDR3 protein: CASSLGTSGGQETQYF
D gene: TRBD2
J gene: TRBJ2-5
V gene: TRBV28
CDR3 length: 16

CDR3 protein: CASSQALDIRGQPQHF
D gene: NA
J gene: TRBJ1-5
V gene: TRBV4-1
CDR3 length: 16

CDR3 protein: CASAQGTGVDQPQHF
D gene: TRBD1
J gene: TRBJ1-5
V gene: TRBV5-1
CDR3 length: 15

CDR3 protein: CASSPHLGSSNTGELFF
D gene: NA
J gene: TRBJ2-2
V gene: TRBV3-1
CDR3 length: 17

CDR3 protein: CASSLSGALSYEQYF
D gene: NA
J gene: TRBJ2-7
V gene: TRBV7-9
CDR3 length: 15

CDR3 protein: CASSISENQPQHF
D gene: NA
J gene: TRBJ1-5
V gene: TRBV19
CDR3 length: 13

CDR3 protein: CASSQTTGGGYSPLHF
D gene: TRBD1
J gene: TRBJ1-6
V gene: TRBV18
CDR3 length: 16

CDR3 protein: CSVLGLAGGTSYNEQFF
D gene: TRBD2
J gene: TRBJ2-1
V gene: TRBV29-1
CDR3 length: 17

CDR3 protein: CSASSRNTGELFF
D gene: NA
J gene: TRBJ2-2
V gene: TRBV20-1
CDR3 length: 13

CDR3 protein: CASISGSGANVLTF
D gene: NA
J gene: TRBJ2-6
V gene: TRBV10-2
CDR3 length: 14

CDR3 protein: CASSFTDRGRYGYTF
D gene: TRBD1
J gene: TRBJ1-2
V gene: TRBV28
CDR3 length: 15

CDR3 protein: CASSFYEEKTQYF
D gene: NA
J gene: TRBJ2-5
V gene: TRBV7-6
CDR3 length: 13

CDR3 protein: CSAIRSGYQETQYF
D gene: NA
J gene: TRBJ2-5
V gene: TRBV20-1
CDR3 length: 14

CDR3 protein: CASSGRGRHTGELFF
D gene: TRBD1
J gene: TRBJ2-2
V gene: TRBV6-1
CDR3 length: 15

CDR3 protein: CASSDSPLGQGNTGELFF
D gene: TRBD1
J gene: TRBJ2-2
V gene: TRBV6-4
CDR3 length: 18

CDR3 protein: CASSLDRGYGYTF
D gene: TRBD1
J gene: TRBJ1-2
V gene: TRBV5-4
CDR3 length: 13

CDR3 protein: CASSFVSGPTYEQYF
D gene: NA
J gene: TRBJ2-7
V gene: TRBV5-1
CDR3 length: 15

CDR3 protein: CASFLQENSNQPQHF
D gene: NA
J gene: TRBJ1-5
V gene: TRBV23-1
CDR3 length: 15

CDR3 protein: CASSLGSSGRALWTDTQYF
D gene: TRBD2
J gene: TRBJ2-3
V gene: TRBV7-9
CDR3 length: 19

CDR3 protein: CASSYGAGDQPQHF
D gene: NA
J gene: TRBJ1-5
V gene: TRBV6-5
CDR3 length: 14

CDR3 protein: CSVKSAGGPGEQFF
D gene: TRBD2
J gene: TRBJ2-1
V gene: TRBV29-1
CDR3 length: 14

CDR3 protein: CASTNPGVETQYF
D gene: NA
J gene: TRBJ2-5
V gene: TRBV9
CDR3 length: 13

CDR3 protein: CASSHFYRTSDNSPLHF
D gene: NA
J gene: TRBJ1-6
V gene: TRBV4-1
CDR3 length: 17

CDR3 protein: CASSLGRGNYEQYF
D gene: NA
J gene: TRBJ2-7
V gene: TRBV7-8
CDR3 length: 14